Listed below are T cell receptor beta chains from one sample, sequenced in a study of OX40 agonist ivuxolimab in advanced cancers. Sequenced by immunoSEQ multiplex PCR; TCRdb stores in-frame clones only, minus some. The table records around 67,000 clones, 88% of them present only once. The sequencing here drew on CD4+ or CD8+ T cells sorted from blood, taken in a trial of the OX40 agonist ivuxolimab. Every receptor here comes from an adult with an advanced solid tumor such as melanoma, head and neck, liver or kidney cancer. CDR3s include the opening cysteine and the closing phenylalanine or tryptophan. Fields, in order: clone size, J gene, D gene, V gene, CDR3 protein, CDR3 DNA. D genes are given only for firm matches. The size entry is marked missing in some rows and otherwise reads once, few, many or a size class.

>NA|TRBJ2-1|TRBD1|TRBV18
CASSPLKGAYNEQFF
TGTGCCAGCTCACCATTGAAGGGGGCATACAATGAGCAGTTCTTC
>NA|TRBJ2-7|NA|TRBV6-5
CASSRTGLGEQYF
TGTGCCAGCAGCAGAACAGGTCTGGGAGAGCAGTACTTC
>few|TRBJ1-2|NA|TRBV25-1
CASSAAVNYGYTF
TGTGCCAGCAGTGCGGCAGTTAACTATGGCTACACCTTC
>NA|TRBJ2-7|TRBD2|TRBV6-6
CASSSGLPYEQYF
TGTGCCAGCAGTTCGGGACTACCCTACGAGCAGTACTTC
>NA|TRBJ2-2|NA|TRBV5-6
CASSWPWGSRNTGELFF
TGTGCCAGCAGCTGGCCCTGGGGTTCGAGGAACACCGGGGAGCTGTTTTTT
>NA|TRBJ2-2|NA|TRBV6-5
CASRGFTGELFF
TGTGCCAGCAGGGGGTTCACCGGGGAGCTGTTTTTT
>NA|TRBJ2-1|NA|TRBV30
CAWADRSSYNEQFF
TGTGCCTGGGCCGACAGGAGCTCCTACAATGAGCAGTTCTTC
>NA|TRBJ2-5|TRBD2|TRBV4-1
CASSQDFAGGRGETQYF
TGCGCCAGCAGCCAAGATTTCGCGGGAGGGAGGGGGGAGACCCAGTACTTC
>NA|TRBJ1-4|NA|TRBV7-9
CASVSPGTNEKLFF
TGTGCCAGCGTGTCCCCCGGGACTAATGAAAAACTGTTTTTT
>once|TRBJ2-1|TRBD2|TRBV5-1
CASGSPGGYNEQFF
TGCGCCAGCGGCTCTCCGGGAGGATACAATGAGCAGTTCTTC
>NA|TRBJ2-1|TRBD2|TRBV2
CATAYSGRSDEQFF
TGTGCCACAGCATATAGCGGGAGGTCAGATGAGCAGTTCTTC
>once|TRBJ1-2|TRBD1|TRBV27
CASSLTNRGRSGYTF
TGTGCCAGCAGTCTGACCAACAGGGGGCGAAGTGGCTACACCTTC
>few|TRBJ2-5|TRBD2|TRBV7-8
CASSSFAGGSQETQYF
TGTGCCAGCAGCTCCTTTGCCGGGGGGTCCCAAGAGACCCAGTACTTC
>few|TRBJ2-1|NA|TRBV14
CASSQRSSYNEQFF
TGTGCCAGCAGCCAAAGGAGCTCCTACAATGAGCAGTTCTTC
>NA|TRBJ2-3|TRBD1|TRBV7-8
CASSRDRDTQYF
TGTGCCAGCAGCCGGGACAGAGATACGCAGTATTTT
>NA|TRBJ2-1|NA|TRBV7-2
CASSFHGRGSNEQFF
TGTGCCAGCAGCTTCCACGGCCGGGGGTCCAATGAGCAGTTCTTC
>NA|TRBJ1-6|TRBD1|TRBV19
CASSFTGTGGESPLHF
TGTGCCAGTAGTTTCACCGGGACAGGGGGCGAATCACCCCTCCACTTT
>few|TRBJ2-7|NA|TRBV5-1
CASSPLGYEQYF
TGCGCCAGCAGCCCACTAGGTTACGAGCAGTACTTC
>NA|TRBJ2-4|TRBD1|TRBV4-1
CASSPRQGELNIQYF
TGCGCCAGCAGCCCAAGACAGGGGGAACTAAACATTCAGTACTTC
>once|TRBJ2-6|NA|TRBV5-4
CASSPEGTYSGANVLTF
TGTGCCAGCAGTCCCGAAGGGACCTACTCTGGGGCCAACGTCCTGACTTTC
>NA|TRBJ1-1|NA|TRBV6-6
CASWGNTEAFF
TGTGCCAGCTGGGGAAACACTGAAGCTTTCTTT
>NA|TRBJ1-5|TRBD1|TRBV6-6
CASSYGQGHQPQHF
TGTGCCAGCAGTTACGGACAGGGCCATCAGCCCCAGCATTTT
>NA|TRBJ2-1|NA|TRBV6-1
CASSRTVGLNEQFF
TGTGCCAGCAGCCGGACCGTGGGCCTCAATGAGCAGTTCTTC
>NA|TRBJ2-4|TRBD2|TRBV7-9
CASSFSGGAHIQYF
TGTGCCAGCAGCTTTAGCGGGGGGGCGCACATTCAGTACTTC
>NA|TRBJ1-1|NA|TRBV6-6
CASSPGRGENTEAFF
TGTGCCAGCAGCCCAGGTAGGGGGGAGAACACTGAAGCTTTCTTT
>NA|TRBJ2-1|NA|TRBV5-1
CASSLGAYNEQFF
TGCGCCAGCAGCTTGGGCGCCTACAATGAGCAGTTCTTC
>NA|TRBJ1-5|NA|TRBV27
CASSSEPPHQPQHF
TGTGCCAGCAGTTCGGAACCCCCCCATCAGCCCCAGCATTTT
>NA|TRBJ2-3|NA|TRBV5-8
CASSYGPTDTQYF
TGTGCCAGCAGCTATGGCCCCACAGATACGCAGTATTTT
>NA|TRBJ2-2|NA|TRBV7-6
CASRPSANTGELFF
TGTGCCAGCAGGCCCTCAGCGAACACCGGGGAGCTGTTTTTT
>NA|TRBJ2-2|NA|TRBV7-3
CASSLYIGSGELFF
TGTGCCAGCAGCTTATACATAGGCTCCGGGGAGCTGTTTTTT
>NA|TRBJ2-5|TRBD2|TRBV7-2
CASSRALAGGWETQYF
TGTGCCAGCAGCCGCGCTCTAGCGGGAGGATGGGAGACCCAGTACTTC
>NA|TRBJ1-2|TRBD1|TRBV4-1
CASSLRDRGGGYTF
TGCGCCAGCAGCCTAAGGGACAGGGGAGGTGGCTACACCTTC
>NA|TRBJ2-7|TRBD2|TRBV10-3
CAISPGLAAPYEQYF
TGTGCCATCAGCCCGGGACTAGCGGCACCCTACGAGCAGTACTTC
>NA|TRBJ2-1|TRBD2|TRBV6-5
CASSYSAGASYNEQFF
TGTGCCAGCAGTTACTCGGCGGGAGCTAGCTACAATGAGCAGTTCTTC
>once|TRBJ1-5|NA|TRBV7-2
CASSLNADDVQPQHF
TGTGCCAGCAGCCTGAACGCAGATGATGTTCAGCCCCAGCATTTT
>NA|TRBJ2-2|NA|TRBV18
CASSLGGTQNTGELFF
TGTGCCAGCTCCCTCGGGGGAACTCAGAACACCGGGGAGCTGTTTTTT
>once|TRBJ1-2|NA|TRBV5-4
CASSPLGYGYTF
TGTGCCAGCAGCCCCTTGGGGTATGGCTACACCTTC
>few|TRBJ2-1|NA|TRBV27
CASKEARSSYNEQFF
TGTGCCAGCAAGGAGGCGAGGAGCTCCTACAATGAGCAGTTCTTC
>NA|TRBJ1-1|TRBD1|TRBV5-4
CASSSYRGGGNTEAFF
TGTGCCAGCAGCTCATACAGGGGAGGGGGGAACACTGAAGCTTTCTTT
>few|TRBJ1-5|NA|TRBV28
CASFRWGNQPQHF
TGTGCCAGCTTCCGTTGGGGCAATCAGCCCCAGCATTTT
>NA|TRBJ1-2|NA|TRBV7-9
CASSPTRDTRWYGYTF
TGTGCCAGCAGCCCAACTAGGGACACCCGTTGGTATGGCTACACCTTC
>NA|TRBJ2-7|TRBD1|TRBV5-1
CASSTGTGLSEQYF
TGCGCCAGCAGCACCGGGACAGGGCTCTCCGAGCAGTACTTC
>NA|TRBJ1-2|TRBD1|TRBV7-9
CASSFGSTGPYGYTF
TGTGCCAGCAGCTTTGGTTCGACAGGGCCCTATGGCTACACCTTC
>NA|TRBJ2-5|NA|TRBV7-5
CARTREETQYF
TGTGCCAGAACTAGAGAGGAGACCCAGTACTTC
>NA|TRBJ2-3|TRBD2|TRBV11-3
CASSLDGVAGGTDTQYF
TGTGCCAGCAGCTTAGATGGGGTAGCGGGGGGCACAGATACGCAGTATTTT
>NA|TRBJ2-4|NA|TRBV6-5
CASSYSIGLAKNIQYF
TGTGCCAGCAGTTACTCTATAGGACTAGCCAAAAACATTCAGTACTTC